Listed below are T cell receptor beta chains from one sample, sequenced in a study of T cells after yellow fever vaccination. TCRdb re-called the 5' RACE reads through MiXCR, storing one row per CDR3 protein. The profile shows over 300,000 distinct CDR3 sequences, around 3.6% of them singletons. The material was PBMCs, obtained on the day of the yellow fever booster vaccination. Receptor source: a man in his late teens or twenties who received the YFV17D yellow fever vaccine. Each CDR3 is given with its conserved first and last residue. Each record gives: V gene, clone size, D gene, J gene, CDR3 DNA, CDR3 protein. The D gene is left open where the match is weak. Clone size is not always given. Where it is, it says once, few, many or a class for expanded clones.

V gene: TRBV19
clone size: few
D gene: NA
J gene: TRBJ2-1
CDR3 DNA: TGTGCCAGTAGCCTCCTTTGGGGTACGCACAATGAGCAGTTCTTC
CDR3 protein: CASSLLWGTHNEQFF

V gene: TRBV5-4
clone size: NA
D gene: NA
J gene: TRBJ2-7
CDR3 DNA: TGTGCCAGCAGCTTTTTGAGCTACGAGCAGTACTTC
CDR3 protein: CASSFLSYEQYF

V gene: TRBV7-9
clone size: NA
D gene: TRBD2
J gene: TRBJ2-1
CDR3 DNA: TGTGGGTCCCAACGCGGGGGTTACAATGAGCAGTTCTTC
CDR3 protein: CGSQRGGYNEQFF

V gene: TRBV27
clone size: NA
D gene: NA
J gene: TRBJ1-5
CDR3 DNA: TGTGCCAGCAGTATGAGGCCGGCAGTTGATAGCAATCAGCCCCAGCATTTT
CDR3 protein: CASSMRPAVDSNQPQHF

V gene: TRBV9
clone size: few
D gene: NA
J gene: TRBJ2-5
CDR3 DNA: TGTGCCAGCAGTAAAGTAGGGCGGGGGACACAAGAGACCCAGTACTTC
CDR3 protein: CASSKVGRGTQETQYF

V gene: TRBV5-1
clone size: many
D gene: NA
J gene: TRBJ2-7
CDR3 DNA: TGCGCCAGCAGACCGACCCACACAGGGGAGGGAGAGCAGTACTTC
CDR3 protein: CASRPTHTGEGEQYF

V gene: TRBV20-1
clone size: few
D gene: TRBD2
J gene: TRBJ2-2
CDR3 DNA: TGCAGTGCTAGGGTTATTAGCGGGGGTCCCGGGGAGCTGTTTTTT
CDR3 protein: CSARVISGGPGELFF

V gene: TRBV7-6
clone size: many
D gene: TRBD1
J gene: TRBJ1-1
CDR3 DNA: TGTGCCAGCAGCCCCCGGGACAGGGGGACGGGGAACACTGAAGCTTTCTTT
CDR3 protein: CASSPRDRGTGNTEAFF

V gene: TRBV5-1
clone size: many
D gene: NA
J gene: TRBJ2-2
CDR3 DNA: TGCGCCAGCAGCTTGGTGCAGGTGCGAACCGGGGAGCTGTTTTTT
CDR3 protein: CASSLVQVRTGELFF

V gene: TRBV7-9
clone size: NA
D gene: NA
J gene: TRBJ2-1
CDR3 DNA: TGTGCCAGCAGTTACCTGACGGGGGAGCAGTTCTTC
CDR3 protein: CASSYLTGEQFF

V gene: TRBV12-3/TRBV12-4
clone size: many
D gene: TRBD1
J gene: TRBJ1-2
CDR3 DNA: TGTGCCAGCAGTACCGATCCGGTGGGACAGGGGACCTATGGCTACACCTTC
CDR3 protein: CASSTDPVGQGTYGYTF

V gene: TRBV10-3
clone size: many
D gene: TRBD1
J gene: TRBJ2-2
CDR3 DNA: TGTGCCATCATTGCTGGGACAGGGACAACGCCGAACACCGGGGAGCTGTTTTTT
CDR3 protein: CAIIAGTGTTPNTGELFF

V gene: TRBV14
clone size: many
D gene: NA
J gene: TRBJ1-1
CDR3 DNA: TGTGCCAGCAGCCTTTGGGGAGGAATGAACACTGAAGCTTTCTTT
CDR3 protein: CASSLWGGMNTEAFF

V gene: TRBV20-1
clone size: many
D gene: NA
J gene: TRBJ1-5
CDR3 DNA: TGCAGTGCTAGAGATGCCAAGGGAGGGCAGCCCCAGCATTTT
CDR3 protein: CSARDAKGGQPQHF

V gene: TRBV5-1
clone size: NA
D gene: NA
J gene: TRBJ2-6
CDR3 DNA: TGCGCCAGCAGCCCGCAGGGGAGGGGCCTCTCTGGGGCCAACGTCCTGACTTTC
CDR3 protein: CASSPQGRGLSGANVLTF

V gene: TRBV28
clone size: NA
D gene: TRBD1
J gene: TRBJ2-3
CDR3 DNA: TGTGCCAGCAGTTCGGGACAGGGGTTGAGCACAGATACGCAGTATTTT
CDR3 protein: CASSSGQGLSTDTQYF

V gene: TRBV5-5
clone size: NA
D gene: NA
J gene: TRBJ1-5
CDR3 DNA: TGTGCCAGCAGCGTACTGGATCAGCCCCAGCATTTT
CDR3 protein: CASSVLDQPQHF

V gene: TRBV2
clone size: many
D gene: NA
J gene: TRBJ2-3
CDR3 DNA: TGTGCCAGCAGTGAAGGGGGAAACCCAGATACGCAGTATTTT
CDR3 protein: CASSEGGNPDTQYF

V gene: TRBV6-1
clone size: few
D gene: TRBD2
J gene: TRBJ2-5
CDR3 DNA: TGTGCCAGCAGACAATTAGCGGGGGGCCTCCGGGAGACCCAGTACTTC
CDR3 protein: CASRQLAGGLRETQYF

V gene: TRBV14
clone size: many
D gene: NA
J gene: TRBJ2-5
CDR3 DNA: TGTGCCAGCAGCCGAGGGCCGGAGAGGGAGGAGACCCAGTACTTC
CDR3 protein: CASSRGPEREETQYF

V gene: TRBV27
clone size: few
D gene: NA
J gene: TRBJ2-7
CDR3 DNA: TGTGCCACCTCCCCCTGGGCTCAGCCCAACTACGAGCAGTACTTC
CDR3 protein: CATSPWAQPNYEQYF

V gene: TRBV4-1
clone size: many
D gene: NA
J gene: TRBJ1-1
CDR3 DNA: TGCGCCAGCAGCCAAGATTGGGCAGGTGCCCCCACGGCTTTCTTT
CDR3 protein: CASSQDWAGAPTAFF

V gene: TRBV20-1
clone size: few
D gene: NA
J gene: TRBJ1-1
CDR3 DNA: TGCAGTGCTAGTACCTCTGTTAGTGAAGCTTTCTTT
CDR3 protein: CSASTSVSEAFF

V gene: TRBV20-1
clone size: NA
D gene: TRBD1
J gene: TRBJ2-1
CDR3 DNA: TGCAGTGCTTTAACCGGGACAGGCTCCTACAATGAGCAGTTCTTC
CDR3 protein: CSALTGTGSYNEQFF

V gene: TRBV6-6
clone size: many
D gene: NA
J gene: TRBJ2-2
CDR3 DNA: TGTGCCAGCAGTCGCTCGTACGGCAGGGCTGGCACCGGGGAGCTGTTTTTT
CDR3 protein: CASSRSYGRAGTGELFF

V gene: TRBV5-4
clone size: NA
D gene: NA
J gene: TRBJ2-5
CDR3 DNA: TGTGCCAGCAGCTACACAGGGAGCCAAGAGACCCAGTACTTC
CDR3 protein: CASSYTGSQETQYF

V gene: TRBV12-3/TRBV12-4
clone size: many
D gene: NA
J gene: TRBJ1-3
CDR3 DNA: TGTGCCAGCAGTTACAGAAGATACTCTGGAAACACCATATATTTT
CDR3 protein: CASSYRRYSGNTIYF

V gene: TRBV6-5
clone size: many
D gene: TRBD1
J gene: TRBJ2-2
CDR3 DNA: TGTGCCAGCAGTTACTCCGCGGGACAGGTGAACACCGGGGAGCTGTTTTTT
CDR3 protein: CASSYSAGQVNTGELFF

V gene: TRBV7-3
clone size: many
D gene: TRBD2
J gene: TRBJ2-3
CDR3 DNA: TGTGCCAGCAGCTCGGGACTAGACACAGATACGCAGTATTTT
CDR3 protein: CASSSGLDTDTQYF

V gene: TRBV4-1
clone size: NA
D gene: NA
J gene: TRBJ1-5
CDR3 DNA: TGCGCCAGCAGCCAAGACGGCCGGACGGGGGCGGTTGATCAGCCCCAGCATTTT
CDR3 protein: CASSQDGRTGAVDQPQHF

V gene: TRBV20-1
clone size: many
D gene: TRBD1
J gene: TRBJ2-3
CDR3 DNA: TGCAGTGCTAGAGCGTCCCGGGACAGCGACACAGATACGCAGTATTTT
CDR3 protein: CSARASRDSDTDTQYF